This is a list of T cell receptor beta chains from one sample in a study of blood T cell repertoires in COVID-19. Generated by immunoSEQ multiplex PCR, the TCRdb table keeps only in-frame clones and is missing some. The data show approximately 260,000 clones, about nine tenths seen once. Sequencing was done on a sample of peripheral blood. The receptors shown here come from a man in his fifties with acute or convalescent COVID-19. Each CDR3 is given with its conserved first and last residue. D genes are given only for firm matches. Rows give clone size only sometimes, using once, few, many, or a class for an expanded clone.

j_call d_call clone_size v_call cdr3_length cdr3_aa cdr3_nt
TRBJ2-7 TRBD1 - TRBV10-1 14 CASSPGQAKGEQYF TGCGCCAGCAGTCCGGGACAGGCAAAGGGGGAGCAGTACTTC
TRBJ2-3 TRBD2 few TRBV10-1 16 CASSEGLAGGGDTQYF TGCGCCAGCAGTGAGGGACTAGCGGGGGGAGGAGATACGCAGTATTTT
TRBJ1-6 - - TRBV18 15 CASSGSAGTNSPLHF TGTGCCAGCTCAGGTTCGGCAGGTACTAATTCACCCCTCCACTTT
TRBJ2-7 TRBD2 - TRBV7-2 13 CASSLERGVEQYF TGTGCCAGCAGCTTAGAGCGGGGCGTGGAGCAGTACTTC
TRBJ2-7 TRBD2 once TRBV13 13 CASNYGGAYEQYF TGTGCCAGCAACTACGGGGGGGCCTACGAGCAGTACTTC
TRBJ1-1 - - TRBV24-1 14 CATRFRVRDTEAFF TGTGCCACCAGGTTCAGGGTAAGAGACACTGAAGCTTTCTTT
TRBJ1-6 - - TRBV5-6 17 CASSTYLQVISASPLHF TGTGCCAGCAGCACGTACTTACAGGTTATATCGGCTTCACCCCTCCACTTT
TRBJ1-2 - few TRBV30 12 CAWSVGSGGYTF TGTGCCTGGAGTGTAGGTTCGGGTGGCTACACCTTC
TRBJ2-2 - once TRBV2 13 CASSEAVSGELFF TGTGCCAGCAGTGAAGCTGTATCCGGGGAGCTGTTTTTT
TRBJ2-2 - - TRBV6-5 16 CASSYNRDTNTGELFF TGTGCCAGCAGTTACAACCGGGACACCAACACCGGGGAGCTGTTTTTT
TRBJ1-2 - - TRBV5-1 13 CASRPQGLYGYTF TGCGCCAGCAGACCTCAGGGATTGTATGGCTACACCTTC
TRBJ2-7 - - TRBV19 15 CASSPDRQVGYEQYF TGTGCCAGTAGCCCAGACAGACAAGTAGGGTACGAGCAGTACTTC
TRBJ2-7 TRBD2 - TRBV20-1 11 CSAKAGFEQYF TGCAGTGCCAAAGCGGGATTTGAGCAGTACTTC
TRBJ1-1 - - TRBV18 16 CASSRTPGARGTEAFF TGTGCCAGCTCGCGAACCCCAGGGGCGAGGGGCACTGAAGCTTTCTTT
TRBJ1-5 TRBD1 once TRBV5-8 16 CASSLMVTGGNQPQHF TGTGCCAGCAGCTTGATGGTAACAGGGGGTAATCAGCCCCAGCATTTT
TRBJ1-2 - - TRBV6-6 16 CASSYGDIVGPEGYTF TGTGCCAGCAGTTACGGGGACATCGTGGGTCCTGAGGGCTACACCTTC
TRBJ1-6 TRBD1 - TRBV14 15 CASSLGTGVHSPLHF TGTGCCAGCAGCCTGGGGACAGGGGTGCATTCACCCCTCCACTTT
TRBJ1-1 - - TRBV4-2 13 CASSQVADTEAFF TGTGCCAGCAGCCAAGTGGCGGACACTGAAGCTTTCTTT
TRBJ2-2 - - TRBV6-2/TRBV6-3 14 CASSYTSGTGELFF TGTGCCAGCAGTTACACTAGTGGGACCGGGGAGCTGTTTTTT
TRBJ2-7 TRBD1 - TRBV11-2 14 CASSFSTGGYEQYF TGTGCCAGCAGCTTTTCAACAGGGGGCTACGAGCAGTACTTC
TRBJ1-2 - - TRBV7-9 14 CASSLGEANYGYTF TGTGCCAGCAGCTTAGGTGAAGCAAACTATGGCTACACCTTC
TRBJ2-3 TRBD2 - TRBV27 13 CASSPSSGGGQYF TGTGCCAGCAGTCCCTCTAGCGGGGGTGGGCAGTATTTT
TRBJ1-2 - - TRBV10-3 15 CAISDKAGDNYGYTF TGTGCCATCAGTGACAAGGCAGGGGATAACTATGGCTACACCTTC
TRBJ2-7 - - TRBV6-5 14 CASSLQGAKYEQYF TGTGCCAGCAGTCTCCAGGGTGCCAAGTACGAGCAGTACTTC
TRBJ2-7 - - TRBV10-3 14 CAISEPGRSYEQYF TGTGCCATCAGTGAGCCAGGTCGTTCCTACGAGCAGTACTTC
TRBJ1-2 - - TRBV6-6 13 CASSPRDINGYTF TGTGCCAGCAGCCCCAGGGACATAAATGGCTACACCTTC
TRBJ1-2 - - TRBV3-1/TRBV3-2 15 CASSQLLIDSGGYTF TGTGCCAGCAGCCAACTTTTGATAGATTCGGGTGGCTACACCTTC
TRBJ1-1 TRBD1 - TRBV7-3 14 CASSSQGAGTEAFF TGTGCCAGCAGCTCCCAGGGGGCGGGTACTGAAGCTTTCTTT
TRBJ1-2 - - TRBV6-1 13 CASSENRLIGYTF TGTGCCAGCAGTGAAAACCGACTAATTGGCTACACCTTC
TRBJ1-5 - - TRBV18 14 CASSPPGGGASQHF TGTGCCAGCTCACCACCGGGGGGGGGCGCATCCCAGCATTTT
TRBJ2-5 - - TRBV18 14 CASSPAGSGETQYF TGTGCCAGCTCACCGGCAGGCTCGGGGGAGACCCAGTACTTC
TRBJ2-2 - - TRBV7-9 12 CASRPGTLELFF TGTGCCAGCAGGCCCGGGACATTGGAGCTGTTTTTT
TRBJ2-4 - - TRBV3-1/TRBV3-2 12 CASSHRGGTQYF TGTGCCAGCAGCCATAGAGGAGGAACTCAGTACTTC